Following are 27 T cell receptor beta chains from one sample sequenced in a study of blood T cell repertoires in COVID-19. The assay was immunoSEQ multiplex PCR, and TCRdb's table has in-frame clones only and misses some. This table has tens of thousands of clones, about 80% appearing once. Sequenced sample: peripheral blood. The receptor source for this set is a man older than 75 with active or convalescent COVID-19.

The chain links TRBV19 to TRBJ1-4, with 7 bases identical to TRBD1. The junction had 8 bases not matched to a gene; V was cut back by 1 base and J by 0 bases. Germline values: CDR1 LNHDA, CDR2 SQIVND (reference sequence). This CDR3 contains 18 residues. This CDR3 is CASSIGGQAFSTNEKLFF. Here the CDR3 DNA reads TGTGCCAGTAGTATAGGTGGACAGGCCTTTTCAACTAATGAAAAACTGTTTTTT.

CDR3 DNA: TGTGCCAGCAGGTTCCGGGGGGCAAAGGAAGGGACTGAAGCTTTCTTT. Its translation is CASRFRGAKEGTEAFF. V is TRBV5-8 and J is TRBJ1-1; D may be TRBD1 (6 bases). Looked up from germline, CDR1 is SGHTS and CDR2 is YDEGEE. V was trimmed by 5 bases and J by 5 bases, leaving 22 bases between them. This CDR3 has 16 amino acids.

The gene calls are TRBV28 and TRBJ2-1; TRBD1 matches at 10 bases. The CDR3 is 12 amino acids. Trimming took 3 bases from V and 14 from J; bases not matched to a gene: 4. The germline CDR1 and CDR2 sequences are MDHEN and SYDVKM. CDR3 nucleotides: TGTGCCAGCAGTTTCCCCGGGACAGGGGAGTTCTTC. This codes for CASSFPGTGEFF.

In this sample, this clone turned up a few times. The rearrangement joins TRBV12-5 to TRBJ2-2; weak D call: TRBD2 (5 bases). In germline, CDR1 is LGHNT, CDR2 FRNRAP. This CDR3 spans 13 amino acids. The germline V and J ends were trimmed by 6 bases and 7 bases, with 12 bases remaining between them. CDR3 nucleotides: TGTGCTAGTGGCCTTGGGAGTAACGGGGAGCTGTTTTTT. Its protein is CASGLGSNGELFF.

This clone was counted only a few times. The chain is built from TRBV28 and TRBJ2-7, with D tentatively TRBD2 (6 bases). V lost 7 bases and J 7 bases, leaving 17 bases between the germline ends. This CDR3 spans 13 amino acids. Germline V gives CDR1 MDHEN, CDR2 SYDVKM. In DNA form, the CDR3 reads TGTGCCAGCACCTTTCCAGGGACTGGAGAGCAGTACTTC. This gives the protein CASTFPGTGEQYF.

This rearrangement joins TRBV3-1 (or the pseudogene TRBV3-2) to TRBJ2-2; 12 nucleotides line up with TRBD2. Germline CDR1 is LGHDT and CDR2 is YNNKEL (reference sequence). There are 17 residues in the CDR3. Trimming removed 4 bases from V and 1 base from J; junction bases left unmatched: 4. This CDR3 reads CASSPGLAGMNTGELFF. CDR3 nucleotides: TGTGCCAGCAGCCCAGGACTAGCGGGAATGAACACCGGGGAGCTGTTTTTT.

CDR3 sequence (DNA): TGTGCCAGTAGAGACCGACAGGCCAACCACCAAGGGGGCTATGGCTACACCTTC. Protein sequence: CASRDRQANHQGGYGYTF. This chain uses TRBV19 with TRBJ1-2; a weak D match, TRBD1 (6 bases). Germline V gene sequence: CDR1 LNHDA, CDR2 SQIVND (reference sequence). The CDR3 contains 18 residues. The V and J ends lost 6 bases and 4 bases respectively, with 27 bases between them.

This chain joins TRBV12-5 and TRBJ1-6; 12 bases match TRBD1. The CDR3 covers 17 residues. Germline V CDR1 and CDR2: LGHNT, FRNRAP. V shed 0 bases, J shed 10 bases, and the junction held 7 bases outside the gene matches. The CDR3 loop reads CASGLVGTGGPRSPLHF. Written as DNA, the CDR3 is TGTGCTAGTGGTTTGGTAGGGACAGGGGGCCCTAGATCACCCCTCCACTTT.

The CDR3 nucleotides read TGTGCCAGCACTAGACTAGTGAACACCGGGGAGCTGTTTTTT. It encodes CASTRLVNTGELFF. V gene TRBV27 combines with J gene TRBJ2-2, with a tentative D call TRBD2 (6 bases). This CDR3 region has 14 residues. Germline CDR1 reads MNHEY; CDR2 reads SMNVEV (reference sequence). V lost 7 bases and J lost 1, with 10 bases in between.

The genes are TRBV7-3 and TRBJ2-3; 8 bases are a match to TRBD2. The junction had 2 bases not matched to a gene; V was cut back by 6 bases and J by 3 bases. Germline CDR1 and CDR2: SGHTA and FQGTGA. CDR3 length: 13 amino acids. As DNA, the CDR3 is TGTGCCAGCAGATCGGGGGGGACAGATACGCAGTATTTT. This sequence encodes CASRSGGTDTQYF.

The rearrangement uses TRBV6-5 and TRBJ2-7; TRBD1 is a possible D gene (5 bases). Germline CDR1 reads MNHEY; CDR2 reads SVGAGI. This CDR3 comprises 16 residues. V was shortened by 1 base and J by 4 bases, with 17 bases between the two germline ends. The CDR3 here is CASSYWSRTSTYEQYF. The CDR3 DNA follows: TGTGCCAGCAGTTACTGGTCCCGGACATCGACATACGAGCAGTACTTC.

V and J are TRBV7-6 and TRBJ2-3, with D possibly TRBD2 on 6 matching bases. Germline assignment: CDR1 SGHVS and CDR2 FNYEAQ. The CDR3 extends over 15 amino acids. The V end was cut by 6 bases, the J end by 0 bases, with 13 bases between. The CDR3 is CASRGGGTSTDTQYF. The CDR3 region has the DNA TGTGCCAGCAGAGGTGGGGGGACTAGCACAGATACGCAGTATTTT. Supplemented by reference TRBV7-6 and TRBJ2-3, the full variable domain reads GAGVSQSPRYKVTKRGQDVALRCDPISGHVSLYWYRQALGQGPEFLTYFNYEAQQDKSGLPNDRFSAERPEGSISTLTIQRTEQRDSAMYRCASRGGGTSTDTQYFGPGTRLTVL.

The V call is TRBV9, the J call TRBJ2-3, with TRBD2 identical over 11 bases. V was pared by 5 bases and J by 6 bases, with 5 bases of the junction left unmatched. Germline assignment: CDR1 SGDLS and CDR2 YYNGEE. This CDR3 is built from 14 residues. CDR3 DNA sequence: TGTGCCAGCAGTGGACTAGCGGGTGCGGATACGCAGTATTTT. Encoded protein: CASSGLAGADTQYF.

CDR3 bases: TGCAGCGTTGAGGGACAAATCTATGGCTACACCTTC. This translates into CSVEGQIYGYTF. This chain links TRBV29-1 with TRBJ1-2; D possibly corresponds to TRBD1 (6 bases). Germline V lookup: CDR1 SQVTM, CDR2 ANQGSEA. CDR3 length: 12 residues. Deletions cut 3 bases from V and 4 bases from J, with 9 bases between.

This chain connects TRBV24-1 to TRBJ2-5, with 8 bases aligning to TRBD2. The CDR3 contains 12 residues. V trimming: 6 bases; J trimming: 4 bases; junction bases outside the gene matches: 0. CDR1 is KGHDR, CDR2 SFDVKD, per germline. For the CDR3, the DNA is TGTGCCACCAGTCTAGCGGGAGAGACCCAGTACTTC. Amino acids: CATSLAGETQYF.

The rearrangement links TRBV15 to TRBJ2-7; a weak D match, TRBD2 (5 bases). Germline values: CDR1 LNHNV, CDR2 YYDKDF (reference sequence). CDR3 length: 14 residues. Between the trimmed V and J ends, which lost 4 bases and 5 bases, there was a span of 15 bases. This CDR3 reads CATSMGRVKNEQYF. As DNA, the CDR3 is TGTGCCACCAGCATGGGGAGAGTGAAAAACGAGCAGTACTTC. Complete variable domain (other parts from reference TRBV15 and TRBJ2-7): DAMVIQNPRYQVTQFGKPVTLSCSQTLNHNVMYWYQQKSSQAPKLLFHYYDKDFNNEADTPDNFQSRRPNTSFCFLDIRSPGLGDTAMYLCATSMGRVKNEQYFGPGTRLTVT.

This clone showed up just a few times. The chain employs TRBV7-9 and TRBJ2-7, with TRBD1 matching over 9 bases. V trimming: 3 bases; J trimming: 3 bases; junction bases outside the gene matches: 9. Germline values: CDR1 SEHNR, CDR2 FQNEAQ (reference sequence). The CDR3 sequence is 16 residues long. CDR3 in DNA: TGTGCCAGCAGCTTGACCAGCGGGACAGGGAACTACGAGCAGTACTTC. This translates into CASSLTSGTGNYEQYF.

The chain uses TRBV6-5 and TRBJ1-6, with D unclear. Trimming stripped 4 bases from V and 9 bases from J, with 10 bases between. CDR1 and CDR2 (germline): MNHEY, SVGAGI. CDR3 length equals 13 residues. As DNA, the CDR3 is TGTGCCAGCAGTTCCCGGGTCGCTTCACCCCTCCACTTT. This gives the protein CASSSRVASPLHF.

This chain joins TRBV13 and TRBJ1-3; the D is unclear. With 2 bases removed from V and 2 bases from J, the gap between germline ends came to 4 bases. The germline CDR1 and CDR2 sequences are PRHDT and FYEKMQ (reference sequence). This CDR3 has 13 residues. The CDR3 protein is CASSLSAGNTIYF. The CDR3 region has the DNA TGTGCCAGCAGCTTATCTGCTGGAAACACCATATATTTT.

This clone has only a few counts. This rearrangement joins TRBV5-4 to TRBJ1-1; perhaps TRBD1 as D (6 bases). This CDR3 has 11 residues. CDR1 and CDR2 (germline): SGHNT, YYREEE (reference sequence). V lost 5 bases to trimming and J lost 12 bases, with 14 bases between them. CDR3 sequence reads: CASSSYRDTFF. In nucleotides, the CDR3 is TGTGCCAGCAGTTCCTACAGGGATACTTTCTTT.

V and J are TRBV10-2 and TRBJ2-3; 14 nucleotides agree with TRBD2. The ends lost 8 bases at V and 8 bases at J; junction bases unmatched: 3. CDR1 is WSHSY, CDR2 SAAADI, per germline. The CDR3 consists of 13 residues. The CDR3 sequence: CASSGTSGGTQYF. CDR3 DNA sequence: TGCGCCAGCTCCGGGACTAGCGGGGGTACGCAGTATTTT.

The J gene is TRBJ2-2, the V gene TRBV15; D perhaps matches TRBD2 (5 bases). The length of the CDR3 is 14 residues. Germline CDR1 LNHNV, CDR2 YYDKDF (reference sequence). V lost 1 base and J 7 bases, leaving 10 bases between the germline ends. CDR3 nucleotides: TGTGCCACCAGCAGAGGCCCGAGGGACGGGGAGCTGTTTTTT. Amino acid sequence: CATSRGPRDGELFF.

This chain links TRBV5-1 with TRBJ2-2, with 7 bases matching TRBD2. V was pared by 2 bases and J by 6 bases, with 10 bases of the junction left unmatched. The length of the CDR3 is 16 residues. CDR1 is SGHRS, CDR2 YFSETQ, per germline. The CDR3 coding sequence is TGCGCCAGCAGCTTCCAACCGGGACTAACCGCCGGGGAGCTGTTTTTT. It translates to CASSFQPGLTAGELFF. Looking up the rest from reference TRBV5-1 and TRBJ2-2 gives the full variable domain: KAGVTQTPRYLIKTRGQQVTLSCSPISGHRSVSWYQQTPGQGLQFLFEYFSETQRNKGNFPGRFSGRQFSNSRSEMNVSTLELGDSALYLCASSFQPGLTAGELFFGEGSRLTVL.

This sequence joins TRBV5-4 and TRBJ2-5; TRBD1 is a possible D gene (6 bases). Germline V CDR1 and CDR2: SGHNT, YYREEE (reference sequence). Trimming left V 4 bases short and J 1 base short, with 11 bases between. The CDR3 has 14 residues. This CDR3 is CASSGSGAQETQYF. The CDR3 DNA reads as TGTGCCAGCAGCGGGTCAGGGGCCCAAGAGACCCAGTACTTC.

The chain recombines TRBV3-1 (or the pseudogene TRBV3-2) with TRBJ1-2, with D possibly matching TRBD1 (5 bases). Germline CDR1 and CDR2: LGHDT and YNNKEL (reference sequence). The CDR3 extends over 16 amino acids. Trimming shortened V by 4 bases and J by 0 bases, and 15 bases separated the two germline ends. In DNA form, the CDR3 reads TGTGCCAGCAGCCTGCTTTCACAGGCGACTAACTATGGCTACACCTTC. Translation gives CASSLLSQATNYGYTF.

V is TRBV5-1 and J is TRBJ2-1, with D tentatively TRBD1 (5 bases). V lost 6 bases and J 0 bases, leaving 13 bases between the germline ends. CDR3 length: 15 amino acids. The germline V gene encodes CDR1 SGHRS and CDR2 YFSETQ. CDR3 sequence reads: CASTDNVGSYNEQFF. CDR3 coding DNA: TGCGCCAGCACGGACAACGTCGGCTCCTACAATGAGCAGTTCTTC.

The rearrangement links TRBV24-1 to TRBJ1-4; TRBD1 aligns across 10 bases. V dropped 3 bases and J dropped 5; count of bases not matched to a gene: 2. Looked up from germline, CDR1 is KGHDR and CDR2 is SFDVKD. The CDR3 extends over 15 amino acids. Here the CDR3 reads CATSDPGQGNEKLFF. In DNA form, the CDR3 reads TGTGCCACCAGTGATCCGGGACAGGGGAATGAAAAACTGTTTTTT.